Detailed here is one T cell receptor beta chain. Its antigen is unknown. These data belong to a study of T cell responses to AZD1222 COVID-19 vaccine. General study findings and limits: Every sample of the repertoires postdated the peak T cell response. Clonal diversity was possibly underestimated; the donors were predominantly white British and more often female.

Assay used: immunoSEQ multiplex PCR; TCRdb lists only in-frame clones, some missing. This sample carries around 80,000 clones, approximately 91% of them seen once, and the ten largest clones take about 5.2%. The CDR3 totals 18 residues. Germline V gene sequence: CDR1 LNHDA, CDR2 SQIVND (reference sequence). Deletions cut 5 bases from V and 0 bases from J, with 17 bases between. V and J are TRBV19 and TRBJ1-6; possibly TRBD1 for D (5 bases). This receptor was taken from an adult in good health. The source material was peripheral blood, sampled on day 0 of AZD1222 vaccination. CDR3 coding DNA: TGTGCCAGTAGTCCCTTTTTCGCAGGGAGCTCCTATAATTCACCCCTCCACTTT. It translates to CASSPFFAGSSYNSPLHF.